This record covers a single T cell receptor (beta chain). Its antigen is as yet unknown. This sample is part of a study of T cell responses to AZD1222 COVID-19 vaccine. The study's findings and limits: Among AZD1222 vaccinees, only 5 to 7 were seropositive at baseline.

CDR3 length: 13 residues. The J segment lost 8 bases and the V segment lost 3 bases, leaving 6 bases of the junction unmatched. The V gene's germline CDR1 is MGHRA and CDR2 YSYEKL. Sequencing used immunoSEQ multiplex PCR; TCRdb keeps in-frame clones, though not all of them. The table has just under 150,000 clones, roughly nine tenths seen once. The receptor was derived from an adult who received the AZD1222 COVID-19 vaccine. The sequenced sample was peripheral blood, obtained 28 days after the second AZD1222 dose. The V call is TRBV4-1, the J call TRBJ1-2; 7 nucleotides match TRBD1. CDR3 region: CASSHTGVDGYTF. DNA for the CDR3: TGCGCCAGCAGCCACACAGGGGTCGACGGCTACACCTTC.